Sequencing of this T cell receptor (beta chain) was carried out in a study of control samples from healthy donors and cancer patients. J lost 2 bases, V lost 0 bases, and 4 bases had no gene match. The CDR3 is 15 residues long. Looked up from germline, CDR1 is KGHSH and CDR2 is LQKENI. Sequencing used immunoSEQ multiplex PCR; TCRdb keeps in-frame clones, though not all of them. The sample records about 150,000 clones, around nine tenths being singletons. This clone was counted only a few times. The source is a woman younger than 45 in good health. The V call is TRBV18, the J call TRBJ2-7; 7 nucleotides line up with TRBD2. The specimen was blood. The CDR3 is CASSPPLAGAYEQYF. CDR3 DNA sequence: TGTGCCAGCTCACCACCATTGGCGGGAGCCTACGAGCAGTACTTC.